Each of the 30 T cell receptor beta chains below was sequenced from the same sample in a study of blood T cell repertoires in COVID-19. Using immunoSEQ multiplex PCR, the repertoire was profiled, and TCRdb retains in-frame clones only, with some absent. The sample lists approximately 120,000 clones, around 84% seen once, with under 8% in the top ten. The material sequenced was peripheral blood. The receptors come from a woman over 75 with active or convalescent COVID-19.

The chain links TRBV7-8 to TRBJ1-2, with 7 bases identical to TRBD1. Germline V CDR1 and CDR2: SGHVS, FQNEAQ. This CDR3 is built from 16 residues. The J segment lost 8 bases and the V segment lost 5 bases, leaving 17 bases of the junction unmatched. This CDR3 reads CASSLRTGDVTGGYTF. DNA for the CDR3: TGTGCCAGCAGCCTTAGGACAGGCGATGTAACTGGGGGCTACACCTTC.

This chain's CDR3 is CATSIDREGEKLFF. CDR3 sequence (DNA): TGTGCCACCAGTATAGACAGGGAAGGCGAAAAACTGTTTTTT. This chain joins TRBV15 and TRBJ1-4; 7 bases agree with TRBD1. The CDR3 has 14 residues. V was pared by 6 bases and J by 8 bases, with 9 bases of the junction left unmatched. The germline V gene has CDR1 LNHNV and CDR2 YYDKDF (reference sequence).

The chain has TRBV9 and TRBJ2-1, with D uncertain. Germline lookup yields CDR1 SGDLS and CDR2 YYNGEE. This CDR3 has 12 residues. V lost 0 bases, J lost 7 bases, and 5 bases lay in between. CDR3 DNA sequence: TGTGCCAGCAGCGTAGTCCGGAATGAGCAGTTCTTC. It specifies CASSVVRNEQFF.

The gene calls are TRBV7-3 and TRBJ1-1; 8 bases match TRBD1. The CDR3 is made up of 16 amino acids. CDR1 SGHTA and CDR2 FQGTGA come from the germline V gene. Trimming took 2 bases from V and 3 from J; bases not matched to a gene: 8. The CDR3 protein is CASSLQPGQGDTEAFF. The CDR3 region has the DNA TGTGCCAGCAGCTTACAACCCGGACAGGGAGACACTGAAGCTTTCTTT.

The rearrangement uses TRBV28 and TRBJ2-3, with TRBD1 identical over 11 bases. The CDR3 loop spans 15 amino acids. After removal of 6 bases from V and 4 bases from J, the junction contained 6 bases not matched to a gene. Germline V gene sequence: CDR1 MDHEN, CDR2 SYDVKM. The CDR3 sequence is CASRATGQGADTQYF. CDR3 coding DNA: TGTGCCAGCAGGGCAACGGGACAGGGGGCAGATACGCAGTATTTT.

V usage is TRBV20-1 and J usage is TRBJ2-5; 7 bases align to TRBD2. The CDR3 runs to 17 residues. Germline V gives CDR1 DFQATT, CDR2 SNEGSKA (reference sequence). J was trimmed by 1 base and V by 3 bases; bases with no gene match: 14. In DNA form, the CDR3 reads TGCAGTGCTAGTGGCGCTTGGGGGGGGATCCTCCAAGAGACCCAGTACTTC. Amino acids: CSASGAWGGILQETQYF.

The chain couples TRBV6-5 to TRBJ2-5; D remains unclear. Germline assignment: CDR1 MNHEY and CDR2 SVGAGI. V shed 7 bases and J shed 2 bases, with 17 bases lying between them. The CDR3 totals 15 residues. CDR3 amino acids: CASNGFLTSQETQYF. Written as DNA, the CDR3 is TGTGCCAGCAATGGCTTTCTTACCTCTCAAGAGACCCAGTACTTC.

About this clone: The identical CDR3 is also encoded by other nucleotide sequences in the sample. The V gene is TRBV3-1 (or the pseudogene TRBV3-2), the J gene TRBJ1-1; perhaps TRBD1 as D (6 bases). Germline values: CDR1 LGHDT, CDR2 YNNKEL (reference sequence). The CDR3 spans 13 residues. The V end was cut by 4 bases, the J end by 5 bases, with 11 bases between. The CDR3 nucleotides read TGTGCCAGCAGCCTACAGGGTGGGACTGAAGCTTTCTTT. As protein: CASSLQGGTEAFF.

The rearrangement joins TRBV6-5 to TRBJ2-7; TRBD1 matches 9 bases. The CDR3 covers 14 residues. The V and J ends lost 5 bases and 3 bases, in that order; junction bases with no gene match: 5. CDR1 MNHEY and CDR2 SVGAGI come from the germline V gene. CDR3 residues: CASSPQGQGYEQYF. The CDR3 bases are TGTGCCAGCAGTCCCCAGGGACAGGGCTACGAGCAGTACTTC.

The chain has TRBV6-5 and TRBJ2-2; 10 nucleotides line up with TRBD1. V lost 10 bases, J lost 7 bases, and 12 bases stayed unmatched. Germline V CDR1 and CDR2: MNHEY, SVGAGI. CDR3 length equals 15 residues. The DNA for the CDR3 is TGTGCCACCTCTTTAGCCGGGACAGGGGACGGGGAGCTGTTTTTT. This encodes CATSLAGTGDGELFF.

The rearrangement uses TRBV28 and TRBJ2-3; 8 nucleotides agree with TRBD1. CDR3 length: 13 amino acids. Germline lookup yields CDR1 MDHEN and CDR2 SYDVKM. V lost 9 bases and J lost 0; bases outside the gene matches: 2. CDR3 sequence (DNA): TGTGCCAGTGGACAGGGAAGCACAGATACGCAGTATTTT. Its translation: CASGQGSTDTQYF. The variable domain in full, completed from reference TRBV28 and TRBJ2-3, reads DVKVTQSSRYLVKRTGEKVFLECVQDMDHENMFWYRQDPGLGLRLIYFSYDVKMKEKGDIPEGYSVSREKKERFSLILESASTNQTSMYLCASGQGSTDTQYFGPGTRLTVL.

The chain joins TRBV5-1 to TRBJ2-2, with 10 bases lining up with TRBD1. This CDR3 is 16 amino acids long. With V trimmed by 3 bases and J by 3 bases, 5 bases remained unmatched. The germline gives CDR1 SGHRS, CDR2 YFSETQ. CDR3 DNA: TGCGCCAGCAGCTCCCTCGGGACAGGGGACACCGGGGAGCTGTTTTTT. Encoded protein: CASSSLGTGDTGELFF.

The rearrangement uses TRBV28 and TRBJ1-6, with 8 bases matching TRBD1. The V segment lost 5 bases and the J segment 1 base; nucleotides outside the gene matches: 7. Per the germline V gene, CDR1 is MDHEN and CDR2 is SYDVKM. The length of the CDR3 is 17 residues. The CDR3 DNA reads as TGTGCCAGCAGTCCCGGACAGGGATCATCCTATAATTCACCCCTCCACTTT. It yields the protein CASSPGQGSSYNSPLHF.

The CDR3 nucleotides read TGTGCCACCGGTTATCCGACAGGTATGAACACTGAAGCTTTCTTT. It encodes CATGYPTGMNTEAFF. The chain couples TRBV6-5 to TRBJ1-1, with D perhaps TRBD1 (6 bases). Trimming took 10 bases from V and 0 from J, leaving 18 bases between them. The CDR3 has 15 residues. Germline V gene data show CDR1 as MNHEY and CDR2 as SVGAGI.

This sequence joins TRBV7-9 and TRBJ1-4, with TRBD1 as a possible D gene (5 bases). The CDR3 is made up of 16 amino acids. Trimming shortened V by 5 bases and J by 7 bases, and 20 bases separated the two germline ends. Germline V lookup: CDR1 SEHNR, CDR2 FQNEAQ (reference sequence). The CDR3 DNA follows: TGTGCCAGCAGCGGGGGGGAGATCCCCCGAGGTGAAAAACTGTTTTTT. Its protein product is CASSGGEIPRGEKLFF. Full variable domain (remainder filled in from reference TRBV7-9 and TRBJ1-4): DTGVSQNPRHKITKRGQNVTFRCDPISEHNRLYWYRQTLGQGPEFLTYFQNEAQLEKSRLLSDRFSAERPKGSFSTLEIQRTEQGDSAMYLCASSGGEIPRGEKLFFGSGTQLSVL.

V usage is TRBV30 and J usage is TRBJ1-3, with D maybe TRBD1 (5 bases). Germline V lookup: CDR1 GTSNPN, CDR2 SVGIG (reference sequence). V was cut by 2 bases and J by 0 bases, with 11 bases left in between. CDR3 length: 15 residues. The CDR3 DNA reads TGTGCCTGGAGTTACGACAGAATCTCTGGAAACACCATATATTTT. Translating it yields CAWSYDRISGNTIYF.

The chain carries TRBV5-4 and TRBJ1-2; 10 bases match TRBD1. Germline V gene sequence: CDR1 SGHNT, CDR2 YYREEE (reference sequence). V trimming: 5 bases; J trimming: 6 bases; junction bases outside the gene matches: 7. The CDR3 covers 14 residues. The chain's CDR3 is CASSKGQGGHGYTF. The CDR3 DNA sequence: TGTGCCAGCAGTAAAGGACAGGGGGGACATGGCTACACCTTC.

The chain couples TRBV6-5 to TRBJ2-7; 8 nucleotides align to TRBD1. CDR1 and CDR2 from the germline V gene are MNHEY and SVGAGI. The CDR3 sequence is 14 residues long. J lost 3 bases, V lost 6 bases, and 7 bases had no gene match. As DNA, the CDR3 is TGTGCCAGCAGCAAGACAGGGGTCGGCTACGAGCAGTACTTC. Its translation: CASSKTGVGYEQYF.

The genes are TRBV12-3 or TRBV12-4 and TRBJ2-2; possibly TRBD2 for D (6 bases). The CDR3 consists of 13 residues. The V and J ends lost 7 bases and 5 bases respectively, with 11 bases between them. This CDR3 is CASNSGGTGELFF. As DNA, the CDR3 is TGTGCCAGCAACTCTGGAGGGACCGGGGAGCTGTTTTTT.

In this sample, this clone turned up once. The V call is TRBV6-5, the J call TRBJ2-7, with 7 bases identical to TRBD1. This CDR3 comprises 13 residues. V shed 8 bases and J 4 bases; nucleotides not matched to a gene: 8. Per the germline V gene, CDR1 is MNHEY and CDR2 is SVGAGI. The CDR3 nucleotides are TGTGCCAGCCTCAGGGGGATCAGGTACGAGCAGTACTTC. This sequence encodes CASLRGIRYEQYF.

The rearrangement uses TRBV6-5 and TRBJ2-7; a possible D gene is TRBD1 (5 bases). Per germline, CDR1 MNHEY and CDR2 SVGAGI. V was trimmed by 0 bases and J by 3 bases, leaving 9 bases between them. The CDR3 sequence is 14 residues long. The CDR3 loop is CASSYSKQDYEQYF. The CDR3 region has the DNA TGTGCCAGCAGTTACTCGAAACAGGACTACGAGCAGTACTTC.

The V and J genes are TRBV5-1 and TRBJ2-6; no definite D call. This CDR3 spans 15 amino acids. Germline CDR1 reads SGHRS; CDR2 reads YFSETQ. Trimming pared 0 bases from V and 4 bases from J, leaving 8 bases between. CDR3 bases: TGCGCCAGCAGCTTGGCACAAGCGGGGGCCAACGTCCTGACTTTC. Translated, it gives CASSLAQAGANVLTF.

The chain combines TRBV9 with TRBJ2-5; TRBD2 agrees at 8 bases. With 0 bases clipped from V and 4 bases from J, the junction kept 5 bases outside the gene matches. This CDR3 is built from 15 residues. The V gene's germline CDR1 is SGDLS and CDR2 YYNGEE. CDR3: CASSVAGGSAETQYF. The CDR3 DNA reads TGTGCCAGCAGCGTAGCGGGAGGGAGCGCAGAGACCCAGTACTTC.

The chain uses TRBV28 and TRBJ1-3; a weak D match, TRBD1 (5 bases). V lost 5 bases to trimming and J lost 0 bases, with 23 bases between them. Per the germline V gene, CDR1 is MDHEN and CDR2 is SYDVKM. The CDR3 runs to 19 residues. The CDR3 sequence is CASSPAQSTVSSSGNTIYF. The CDR3 DNA reads TGTGCCAGCAGTCCCGCGCAATCGACAGTCTCAAGCTCTGGAAACACCATATATTTT. Complete variable domain (other parts from reference TRBV28 and TRBJ1-3): DVKVTQSSRYLVKRTGEKVFLECVQDMDHENMFWYRQDPGLGLRLIYFSYDVKMKEKGDIPEGYSVSREKKERFSLILESASTNQTSMYLCASSPAQSTVSSSGNTIYFGEGSWLTVV.

The genes are TRBV19 and TRBJ2-7, with 10 bases aligning to TRBD2. The CDR3 has 21 residues. The V gene end was trimmed by 5 bases and the J gene end by 2 bases; junction bases not matched to a gene: 24. Germline loops: CDR1 LNHDA, CDR2 SQIVND (reference sequence). This CDR3 is CASSCSPVGTSVLGPPYEQYF. The CDR3 DNA sequence: TGTGCCAGTAGTTGTTCGCCAGTCGGGACTAGCGTACTAGGGCCCCCCTACGAGCAGTACTTC.

Only a few counts were recorded for this clone. The rearrangement links TRBV4-2 to TRBJ2-1; 11 bases match TRBD2. The CDR3 covers 20 residues. Trimming took 0 bases from V and 0 from J; bases not matched to a gene: 10. CDR1 is LGHNA and CDR2 is YNFKEQ in the germline V gene. The CDR3 loop reads CASSQDPPSGRSSSYNEQFF. The CDR3, as DNA: TGTGCCAGCAGCCAAGATCCCCCTAGCGGGAGGTCGAGCTCCTACAATGAGCAGTTCTTC.

V gene TRBV10-3 combines with J gene TRBJ1-5; 10 bases agree with TRBD1. Germline V gives CDR1 ENHRY, CDR2 SYGVKD. CDR3 length equals 13 residues. J was trimmed by 7 bases and V by 4 bases; bases with no gene match: 1. The CDR3 is CAISGGQGQPQHF. The CDR3, as DNA: TGTGCCATCAGTGGGGGACAGGGGCAGCCCCAGCATTTT.

The chain links TRBV21-1 to TRBJ2-7; TRBD2 was called by the table and not checked on the DNA. TRBV21-1 is a pseudogene locus. The CDR3 length is 16 residues. The CDR3: CASSKGLAGYSYEQYF. The CDR3 DNA follows: TGTGCCAGCAGCAAAGGCCTCGCGGGGTACTCCTACGAGCAGTACTTC.

This chain uses TRBV4-2 with TRBJ2-7; TRBD2 matches at 13 bases. CDR1 is LGHNA, CDR2 YNFKEQ, per germline. The CDR3 has 16 residues. Trimming took 4 bases from V and 3 from J; bases not matched to a gene: 6. The CDR3 here is CASSPGLAGLVYEQYF. CDR3 in DNA: TGTGCCAGCAGCCCGGGACTAGCGGGACTTGTCTACGAGCAGTACTTC.

This chain uses TRBV6-5 with TRBJ2-1; TRBD2 aligns across 14 bases. Germline CDR1 reads MNHEY; CDR2 reads SVGAGI. This CDR3 is built from 15 residues. The V and J ends lost 6 bases and 9 bases, in that order; junction bases with no gene match: 7. CDR3 sequence (DNA): TGTGCCAGCAGGCCTGGGACTAGCGGGAGAGGTGAGCAGTTCTTC. It specifies CASRPGTSGRGEQFF.